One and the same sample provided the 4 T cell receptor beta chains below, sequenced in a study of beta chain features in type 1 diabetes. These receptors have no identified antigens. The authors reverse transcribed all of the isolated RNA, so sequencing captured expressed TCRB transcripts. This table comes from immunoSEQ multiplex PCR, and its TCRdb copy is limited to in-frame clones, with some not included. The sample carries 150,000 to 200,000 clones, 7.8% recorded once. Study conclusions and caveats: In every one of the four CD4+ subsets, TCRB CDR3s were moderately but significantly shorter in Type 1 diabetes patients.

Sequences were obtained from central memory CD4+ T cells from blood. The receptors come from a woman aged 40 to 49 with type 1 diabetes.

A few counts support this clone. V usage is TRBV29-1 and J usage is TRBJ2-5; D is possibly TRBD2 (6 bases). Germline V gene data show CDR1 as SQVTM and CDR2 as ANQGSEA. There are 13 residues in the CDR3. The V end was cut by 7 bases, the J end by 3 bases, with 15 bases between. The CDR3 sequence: CSASGLTEETQYF. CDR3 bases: TGCAGCGCCTCGGGACTCACGGAAGAGACCCAGTACTTC.

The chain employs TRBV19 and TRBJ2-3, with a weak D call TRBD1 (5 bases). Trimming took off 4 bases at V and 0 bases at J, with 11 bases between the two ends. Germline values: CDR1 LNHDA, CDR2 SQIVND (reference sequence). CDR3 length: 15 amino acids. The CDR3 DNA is TGTGCCAGTAGTAGACAGCCGTCTAGCACAGATACGCAGTATTTT. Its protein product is CASSRQPSSTDTQYF.

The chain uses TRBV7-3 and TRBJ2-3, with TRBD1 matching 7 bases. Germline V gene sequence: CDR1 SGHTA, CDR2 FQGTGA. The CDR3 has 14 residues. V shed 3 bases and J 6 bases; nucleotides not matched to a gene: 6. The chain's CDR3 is CASSFDRDRDTQYF. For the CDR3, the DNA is TGTGCCAGCAGCTTCGACAGGGATAGGGATACGCAGTATTTT.

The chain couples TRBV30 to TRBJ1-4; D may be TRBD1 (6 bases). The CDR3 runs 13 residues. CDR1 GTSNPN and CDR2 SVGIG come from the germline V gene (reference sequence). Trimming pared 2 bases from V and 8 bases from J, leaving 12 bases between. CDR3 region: CAWSWGQQEKLFF. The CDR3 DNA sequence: TGTGCCTGGAGTTGGGGGCAGCAAGAAAAACTGTTTTTT.